This note documents a single TCR beta chain sequence. These data are taken from a study of blood T cell repertoires in COVID-19. Study as a whole: Samples representing acute and convalescent COVID-19 were sourced from the United States, Italy and Spain. The cDNA or gDNA used as material had been derived from T cells, B-cell-depleted T cells, or PBMCs.

Per the original data handling: Scientists estimated how many nucleated cells there were by amplifying reference gene primers. TCRdb keeps only in-frame clones here, not all; method: immunoSEQ multiplex PCR. That table is the source of V, J and clone size, and D and trimming were worked out from the DNA. The table shows 300,000 to 350,000 clones, with about nine tenths occurring only once. Input material: peripheral blood. This sequence was found in a man aged 18-30 years with active or convalescent COVID-19.

CDR3 coding DNA: TGTGCCAGCAGCTTAGCAGATGAGGCGGGCAGTCCCACCTACAATGAGCAGTTCTTC. Translating it yields CASSLADEAGSPTYNEQFF. The V gene is TRBV13, the J gene TRBJ2-1; perhaps TRBD2 as D (5 bases). CDR3 size: 19 residues. V shed 1 base and J shed 2 bases, with 21 bases lying between them. Germline CDR1 is PRHDT and CDR2 is FYEKMQ (reference sequence).